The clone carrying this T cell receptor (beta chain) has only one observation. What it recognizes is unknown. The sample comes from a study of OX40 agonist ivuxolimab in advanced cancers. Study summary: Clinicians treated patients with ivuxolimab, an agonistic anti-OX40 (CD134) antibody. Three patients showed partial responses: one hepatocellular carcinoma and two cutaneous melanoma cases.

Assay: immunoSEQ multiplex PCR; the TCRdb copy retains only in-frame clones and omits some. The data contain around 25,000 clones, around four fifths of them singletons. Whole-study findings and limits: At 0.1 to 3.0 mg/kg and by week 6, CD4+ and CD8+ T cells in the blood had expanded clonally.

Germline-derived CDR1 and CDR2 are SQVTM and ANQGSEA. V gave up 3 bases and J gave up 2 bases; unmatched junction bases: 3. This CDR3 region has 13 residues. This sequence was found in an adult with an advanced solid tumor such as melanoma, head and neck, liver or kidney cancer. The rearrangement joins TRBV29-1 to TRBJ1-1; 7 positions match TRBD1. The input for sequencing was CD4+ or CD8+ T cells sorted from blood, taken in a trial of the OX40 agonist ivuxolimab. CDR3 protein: CSVESGGNTEAFF. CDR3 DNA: TGCAGCGTTGAGTCAGGGGGAAACACTGAAGCTTTCTTT.